What follows are 22 T cell receptor beta chains derived from one specimen sequenced in a study of T-cell reconstitution after alpha-beta-depleted transplantation in children. Unique molecular identifiers were used in preparing the TCRbeta library. TCRdb passed the PCR reads through MiXCR, listing each CDR3 protein once. The sample lists approximately 640,000 distinct CDR3 sequences, 16% occurring once. The sequencing here drew on PBMCs from the stem cell graft donor, taken from the stem cell graft. These receptors were collected from a human donor who donated a stem cell graft to a child with acute myeloid leukemia.

Only a few counts were recorded for this clonotype. The CDR3 spells CASSRALQGSKNIQYF. CDR3 DNA: TGTGCCAGCAGTCGCGCTCTACAGGGATCGAAAAACATTCAGTACTTC. The V gene is TRBV12-3 or TRBV12-4, the J gene TRBJ2-4; tentative D call: TRBD1 (6 bases). V was trimmed by 5 bases and J by 4 bases, leaving 18 bases between them. The CDR3 covers 16 residues.

The chain combines TRBV20-1 with TRBJ1-2; maybe TRBD1 (6 bases). The CDR3 is 13 residues long. V shed 4 bases and J shed 2 bases, with 11 bases lying between them. Looked up from germline, CDR1 is DFQATT and CDR2 is SNEGSKA (reference sequence). DNA for the CDR3: TGCAGTGCTATGGACAGCAAAAACTATGGCTACACCTTC. It specifies CSAMDSKNYGYTF.

This clonotype was seen more than once but under ten times. The chain is built from TRBV5-1 and TRBJ2-3, with D unresolved. CDR3 length: 15 amino acids. The V gene's germline CDR1 is SGHRS and CDR2 YFSETQ. The V end was cut by 3 bases, the J end by 0 bases, with 11 bases between. The CDR3 DNA is TGCGCCAGCAGCTCAAAGGAGACTAGCACAGATACGCAGTATTTT. The encoded protein is CASSSKETSTDTQYF. Full variable domain (rest looked up from reference TRBV5-1 and TRBJ2-3): KAGVTQTPRYLIKTRGQQVTLSCSPISGHRSVSWYQQTPGQGLQFLFEYFSETQRNKGNFPGRFSGRQFSNSRSEMNVSTLELGDSALYLCASSSKETSTDTQYFGPGTRLTVL.

This clonotype was seen more than once but under ten times. One end of the junction is discordant with germline, which a read error may explain. The chain has TRBV6-5 and TRBJ2-7; D tentatively reads TRBD1 or TRBD2 (5 bases each). The CDR3 covers 14 residues. From germline, CDR1 is MNHEY and CDR2 SVGAGI. The CDR3 sequence: CASSYSVPPEPGHF. DNA for the CDR3: TGTGCCAGCAGTTACTCGGTTCCTCCCGAACCGGGACACTTC.

Ten or more counts support this clonotype. The rearrangement links TRBV12-3 or TRBV12-4 to TRBJ1-1; D is unclear. The V gene lost 6 bases and the J gene lost 0 bases, with 8 bases spanning the gap. The CDR3 covers 13 residues. The DNA for the CDR3 is TGTGCCAGCAGAGGGCTTATGAACACTGAAGCTTTCTTT. Its translation: CASRGLMNTEAFF.

This clonotype has only a few counts. The gene calls are TRBV7-9 and TRBJ2-1; possibly TRBD2 for D (6 bases). The V gene lost 4 bases and the J gene lost 0 bases, with 13 bases spanning the gap. The CDR3 has 16 residues. Germline CDR1 SEHNR, CDR2 FQNEAQ (reference sequence). As DNA, the CDR3 is TGTGCCAGCAGCTCATGGGGGGATATCTCCTACAATGAGCAGTTCTTC. It is translated as CASSSWGDISYNEQFF.

The CDR3 is CASSFPYRAGYNEQFF. In DNA form, the CDR3 reads TGTGCCAGCAGTTTTCCCTACAGGGCGGGCTACAATGAGCAGTTCTTC. The chain has TRBV28 and TRBJ2-1, with D possibly matching TRBD1 (6 bases). Germline values: CDR1 MDHEN, CDR2 SYDVKM. The CDR3 is 16 residues long. V lost 3 bases to trimming and J lost 3 bases, with 15 bases between them. The whole variable domain, remainder taken from reference TRBV28 and TRBJ2-1, is DVKVTQSSRYLVKRTGEKVFLECVQDMDHENMFWYRQDPGLGLRLIYFSYDVKMKEKGDIPEGYSVSREKKERFSLILESASTNQTSMYLCASSFPYRAGYNEQFFGPGTRLTVL.

In nucleotides, the CDR3 is TGTGCCAGCGGCTATACAGTCCCGAGAGACAAGAACTATGGCTACACCTTC. It specifies CASGYTVPRDKNYGYTF. The chain combines TRBV6-2 or TRBV6-3 with TRBJ1-2, with D hard to call. The CDR3 is made up of 17 amino acids. Germline V gives CDR1 MNHEY, CDR2 SVGEGT. V lost 8 bases, J lost 2 bases, and 24 bases lay in between.

This clonotype was observed a handful of times. The chain recombines TRBV7-9 with TRBJ1-4; D unclear. Germline V gene lookup returns CDR1 SEHNR and CDR2 FQNEAQ (reference sequence). This CDR3 region has 15 residues. Trimming pared 3 bases from V and 6 bases from J, leaving 14 bases between. The CDR3 bases are TGTGCCAGCAGCTTGATTATCGGGGTAGATGAAAAACTGTTTTTT. Translated, it gives CASSLIIGVDEKLFF.

This clonotype was seen a few times. The gene calls are TRBV7-8 and TRBJ1-6; possibly TRBD1 for D (5 bases). Germline V gives CDR1 SGHVS, CDR2 FQNEAQ. The CDR3 spans 16 residues. The V and J ends lost 5 bases and 5 bases respectively, with 16 bases between them. The CDR3 loop is CASSQGRLYNNSPLHF. DNA for the CDR3: TGTGCCAGCAGCCAGGGACGTTTGTACAATAATTCACCCCTCCACTTT. Filled out from reference TRBV7-8 and TRBJ1-6, the complete variable domain reads GAGVSQSPRYKVAKRGQDVALRCDPISGHVSLFWYQQALGQGPEFLTYFQNEAQLDKSGLPSDRFFAERPEGSVSTLKIQRTQQEDSAVYLCASSQGRLYNNSPLHFGNGTRLTVT.

This clonotype occurred a few times. V is TRBV21-1 and J is TRBJ1-4. TRBV21-1 is designated a pseudogene. This CDR3 is 13 amino acids long. This CDR3 is CASSKVRPEKLFF. The CDR3 DNA reads as TGTGCCAGCAGCAAAGTGCGGCCCGAAAAACTGTTTTTT.

The rearrangement uses TRBV15 and TRBJ2-2; D is tentatively TRBD1 or TRBD2 (5 bases each). Trimming stripped 9 bases from V and 0 bases from J, with 14 bases between. The germline V gene encodes CDR1 LNHNV and CDR2 YYDKDF (reference sequence). CDR3 size: 15 residues. CDR3 DNA: TGTGCCACGGAGTTGAGGGGCTCGAACACCGGGGAGCTGTTTTTT. Residues: CATELRGSNTGELFF.

This clonotype turned up a few times. The gene calls are TRBV20-1 and TRBJ1-5; the D gene is possibly TRBD1 (6 bases). V lost 5 bases and J lost 4, with 15 bases in between. The CDR3 runs 14 residues. Germline loops: CDR1 DFQATT, CDR2 SNEGSKA (reference sequence). Here the CDR3 reads CSAVDRRSNQPQHF. CDR3 DNA: TGCAGTGCTGTGGACAGAAGATCTAATCAGCCCCAGCATTTT.

This clonotype was detected many times. Here the CDR3 reads CASSFYGSYEQYV. The CDR3 region has the DNA TGTGCCAGCAGCTTTTACGGGTCCTACGAGCAGTACGTC. The chain couples TRBV11-1 to TRBJ2-7; no clear D gene. Germline loops: CDR1 SGHAT, CDR2 FQDESV (reference sequence). This CDR3 has 13 amino acids. Deletions cut 3 bases from V and 1 base from J, with 7 bases between.

V and J are TRBV30 and TRBJ1-1; D unresolved. The CDR3 has 14 amino acids. V lost 0 bases, J lost 3 bases, and 11 bases lay in between. Germline V gives CDR1 GTSNPN, CDR2 SVGIG (reference sequence). CDR3 in amino acids: CAWSVPQSHTEAFF. The CDR3 DNA follows: TGTGCCTGGAGTGTACCACAATCACACACTGAAGCTTTCTTT.

This chain links TRBV9 with TRBJ2-3; 8 bases line up with TRBD2. The ends lost 0 bases at V and 0 bases at J; junction bases unmatched: 0. Germline-derived CDR1 and CDR2 are SGDLS and YYNGEE. The CDR3 is made up of 15 amino acids. The CDR3 DNA reads TGTGCCAGCAGCGTAGCGGGGGGGAGCACAGATACGCAGTATTTT. Residues: CASSVAGGSTDTQYF.

This clonotype was detected only a few times. The chain carries TRBV4-1 and TRBJ2-1; 10 bases map to TRBD1. The germline gives CDR1 MGHRA, CDR2 YSYEKL. CDR3 length equals 16 residues. With 3 bases clipped from V and 2 bases from J, the junction kept 4 bases outside the gene matches. CDR3 sequence: CASSQMGTGAYNEQFF. CDR3 DNA: TGCGCCAGCAGCCAGATGGGGACAGGGGCCTACAATGAGCAGTTCTTC.

This clonotype was found a few times. The chain uses TRBV20-1 and TRBJ2-5; 7 bases agree with TRBD2. V lost 0 bases, J lost 0 bases, and 1 base stayed unmatched. The CDR3 loop spans 14 amino acids. From germline, CDR1 is DFQATT and CDR2 SNEGSKA (reference sequence). The CDR3 bases are TGCAGTGCTAGAGATGGGAGGGACCAAGAGACCCAGTACTTC. Translated: CSARDGRDQETQYF.

The chain carries TRBV30 and TRBJ2-1; a weak D match, TRBD1 (6 bases). V was shortened by 3 bases and J by 3 bases, with 9 bases between the two germline ends. The CDR3 extends over 13 amino acids. Germline V lookup: CDR1 GTSNPN, CDR2 SVGIG (reference sequence). The CDR3 reads CAWRTGRYNEQFF. CDR3 DNA sequence: TGTGCCTGGAGGACAGGTCGCTACAATGAGCAGTTCTTC.

This clonotype was seen a few times. The chain uses TRBV20-1 and TRBJ1-1; possibly TRBD1 for D (6 bases). Germline CDR1 reads DFQATT; CDR2 reads SNEGSKA (reference sequence). Trimming left V 3 bases short and J 8 bases short, with 13 bases between. This CDR3 is built from 12 residues. CDR3 nucleotides: TGCAGTGCTAGTGAGGGGGACGGGGAAGCTTTCTTT. This sequence encodes CSASEGDGEAFF.

This clonotype was observed a few times. The CDR3 is CASSQFQGANSPLHF. The CDR3 DNA reads as TGCGCCAGCAGCCAATTCCAGGGGGCTAATTCACCCCTCCACTTT. The V gene is TRBV4-3, the J gene TRBJ1-6; 8 bases are a match to TRBD1. CDR3 length: 15 amino acids. Germline values: CDR1 LGHNA, CDR2 YSLEER. The junction had 3 bases not matched to a gene; V was cut back by 2 bases and J by 6 bases.

At least ten counts were recorded for this clonotype. One end of the junction is discordant with germline, which a read error may explain. The chain employs TRBV24-1 and TRBJ2-3; a possible D gene is TRBD2 (5 bases). CDR3 length: 12 amino acids. The germline V gene encodes CDR1 KGHDR and CDR2 SFDVKD. CDR3 in DNA: TGTGCCACCAGTGCTTTGACGGGGACGCAGTATTTT. Protein product: CATSALTGTQYF.